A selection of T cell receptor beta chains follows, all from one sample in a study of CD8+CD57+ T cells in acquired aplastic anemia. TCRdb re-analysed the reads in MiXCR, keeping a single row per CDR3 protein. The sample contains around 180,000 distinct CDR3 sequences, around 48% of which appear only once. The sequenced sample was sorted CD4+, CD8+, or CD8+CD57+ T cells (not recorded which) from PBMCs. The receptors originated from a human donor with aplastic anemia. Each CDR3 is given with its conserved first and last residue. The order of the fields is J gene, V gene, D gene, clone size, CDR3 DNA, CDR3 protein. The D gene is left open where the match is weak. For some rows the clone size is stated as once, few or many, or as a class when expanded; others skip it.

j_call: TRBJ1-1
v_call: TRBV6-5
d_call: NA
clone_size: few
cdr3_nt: TGTGCCAGCAGTACCCGAGGGACTGAAGCTTTCTTT
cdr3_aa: CASSTRGTEAFF

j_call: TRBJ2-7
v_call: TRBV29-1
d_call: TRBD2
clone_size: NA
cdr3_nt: TGCAGCGTAATGCGACTAGCGGGAGGCTGTTGGGAGCAGTACTTC
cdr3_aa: CSVMRLAGGCWEQYF

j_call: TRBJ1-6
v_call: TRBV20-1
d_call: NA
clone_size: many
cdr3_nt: TGCAGTGCTAGAGGTATCCTCTCTAATTCACCCCTCCACTTT
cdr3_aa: CSARGILSNSPLHF

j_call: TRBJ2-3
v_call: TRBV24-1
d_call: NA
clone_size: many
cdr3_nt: TGTGCCACCAGTGACCACAGGACAGATACGCAGTATTTT
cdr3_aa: CATSDHRTDTQYF

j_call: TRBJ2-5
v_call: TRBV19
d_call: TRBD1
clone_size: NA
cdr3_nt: TGTGCCAGTAGTACCCCAAACAGGGGCCAAGAGACCCAGTACTTC
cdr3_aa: CASSTPNRGQETQYF

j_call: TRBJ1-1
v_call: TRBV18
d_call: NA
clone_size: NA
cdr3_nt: TGTGCCAGCTCACCAGCGGGGGCAGGCACTGAAGCTTTCTTT
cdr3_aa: CASSPAGAGTEAFF

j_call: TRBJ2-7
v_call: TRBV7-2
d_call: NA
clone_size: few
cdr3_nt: TGTGCCAGCAGCTTACGGAGTCCCTACGAGCAGTACTTC
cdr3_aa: CASSLRSPYEQYF

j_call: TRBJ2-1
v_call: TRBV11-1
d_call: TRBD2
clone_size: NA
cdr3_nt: TGTGCCAGCAGCAGCGGGGGGGCCGTCGATTACAATGAGCAGTTCTTC
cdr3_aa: CASSSGGAVDYNEQFF

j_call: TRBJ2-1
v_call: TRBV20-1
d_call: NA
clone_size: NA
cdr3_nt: TGCAGTGCTAGAGATCTGAGGGGCTCCTACAATGAGCAGTTCTTC
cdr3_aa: CSARDLRGSYNEQFF

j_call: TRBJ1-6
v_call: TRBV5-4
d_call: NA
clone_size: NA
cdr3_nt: TGTGCCAGCAGCTTACGTAATTCACCCCTCCACTTT
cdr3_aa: CASSLRNSPLHF

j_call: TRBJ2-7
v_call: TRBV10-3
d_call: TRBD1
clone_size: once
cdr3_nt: TGTGCCATCAGTGGAGGGACAGGCCGCTACGAGCAGTACTTC
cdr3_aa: CAISGGTGRYEQYF

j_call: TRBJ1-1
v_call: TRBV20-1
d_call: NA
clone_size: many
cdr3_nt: TGCAGTGCTAGGCTGGACAGAAACACTGAAGCTTTCTTT
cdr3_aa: CSARLDRNTEAFF

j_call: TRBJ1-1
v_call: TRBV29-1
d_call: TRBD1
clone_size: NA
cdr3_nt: TGCAGCGCCTGGGACAGGGGGCAGTGGGTGATGAACACTGAAGCTTTCTTT
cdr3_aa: CSAWDRGQWVMNTEAFF

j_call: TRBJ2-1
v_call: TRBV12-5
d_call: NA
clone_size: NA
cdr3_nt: TGTGCTAGTGGTTTAAATTCTGGCAGGGAAGATGAGCAGTTCTTC
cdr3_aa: CASGLNSGREDEQFF

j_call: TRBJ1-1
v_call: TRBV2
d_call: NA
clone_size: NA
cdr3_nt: TGTGCCAGCATTGACCCATTACACACTGAAGCTTTCTTT
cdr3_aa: CASIDPLHTEAFF

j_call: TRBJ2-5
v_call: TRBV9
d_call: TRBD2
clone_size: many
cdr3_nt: TGTGCCAGCAGCGTCCCTAGCGGGGGGGCTGAGACCCAGTACTTC
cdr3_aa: CASSVPSGGAETQYF

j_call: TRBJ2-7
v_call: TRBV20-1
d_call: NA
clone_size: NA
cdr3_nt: TGCAGTGCTAGAGTAAAGTTGGGCAGAAATTTCTCCTACGAGCAGTACTTC
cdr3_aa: CSARVKLGRNFSYEQYF

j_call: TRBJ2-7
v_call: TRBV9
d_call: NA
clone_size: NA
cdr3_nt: TGTGCCAGCAGCGTAGGAGGGGGGCTGGGGGAGCAGTACTTC
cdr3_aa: CASSVGGGLGEQYF

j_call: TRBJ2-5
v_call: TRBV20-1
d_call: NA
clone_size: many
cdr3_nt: TGCAGTGCTATCCTTCTGACAGACCAAGAGACCCAGTACTTC
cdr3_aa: CSAILLTDQETQYF

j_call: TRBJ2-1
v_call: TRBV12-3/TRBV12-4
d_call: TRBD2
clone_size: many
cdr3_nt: TGTGCCAGCAGTCCTGGCGGCGGGGGGCCTAATGAGCAGTTCTTC
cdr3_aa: CASSPGGGGPNEQFF

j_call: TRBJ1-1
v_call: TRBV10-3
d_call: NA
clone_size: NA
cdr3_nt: TGTGCCATCAGTGAGTCGACGGGGGTAAGCACTGAAGCTTTCTTT
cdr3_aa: CAISESTGVSTEAFF

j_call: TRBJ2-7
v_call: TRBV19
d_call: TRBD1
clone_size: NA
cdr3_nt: TGTGCCAGTAGCCCGGACAGGTTATTCTACGAGCAGTACTTC
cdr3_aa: CASSPDRLFYEQYF

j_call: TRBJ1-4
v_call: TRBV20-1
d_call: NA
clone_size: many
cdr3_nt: TGCAGTGCTAGTACTAGGACAAATAATGAAAAACTGTTTTTT
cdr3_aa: CSASTRTNNEKLFF